This T cell receptor (beta chain) was captured by sequencing in a study of post-analysis software for immune sequencing data. The overall study: Several disease courses (relapsing-remitting, secondary progressive and progressive-relapsing) of multiple sclerosis were included.

Findings and limits, study-wide: Samples from a shared batch, those prepared together, strongly co-clustered by F measure. The study found TRBV5-6, TRBV5-1 and TRBV20-1 among 4 or 5 TRBV segments more frequent in patients than controls. Significantly lower normalized Chao1 diversity was seen in multiple sclerosis patients than in controls.

Incorporated into the TCR beta cDNA libraries were unique molecular identifiers, which served to reduce PCR and sequencing biases. The T cell input of roughly 0.85 to 11 million gave about half a million cDNA molecules. MiXCR, applied by TCRdb to the PCR reads, yields one record per CDR3 protein. This repertoire shows roughly 800,000 distinct CDR3 sequences, around 50% found once; its top ten account for roughly 4.4%. V dropped 4 bases and J dropped 1 base, with 13 bases sitting between them. Germline CDR1 MGHRA, CDR2 YSYEKL. CDR3 length: 15 amino acids. This clonotype turned up a few times. As yet, its antigen is unknown.

The sequence came from a girl between 5 and 17 years old with multiple sclerosis. The chain couples TRBV4-1 to TRBJ2-5, with D perhaps TRBD1 (6 bases). Input material: blood. In DNA, the CDR3 is TGCGCCAGCAGCCGCGGCGACAGGACCCAAGAGACCCAGTACTTC. Its translation is CASSRGDRTQETQYF.